The entry that follows covers one TCR beta chain sequence. CDR1 is LGHDT, CDR2 YNNKEL, per germline (reference sequence). This CDR3 spans 13 amino acids. V gave up 0 bases and J gave up 6 bases, with 8 bases separating them. The data derive from a study of blood T cell repertoires in COVID-19. TCRdb's copy holds only in-frame clones and misses some; the assay was immunoSEQ multiplex PCR. The repertoire holds hundreds of thousands of clones, with approximately 80% as singletons. This rearrangement joins TRBV3-1 (or the pseudogene TRBV3-2) to TRBJ1-1; unclear D gene. This TCR came from a woman aged 70-85 years with acute or convalescent COVID-19. Sequencing used peripheral blood. DNA for the CDR3: TGTGCCAGCAGCCAAGATCGTATGTCTGAAGCTTTCTTT. Amino acids: CASSQDRMSEAFF.